This T cell receptor (beta chain) is from a study of blood T cells in healthy people across ages. Next came a second PCR, run for about 6 to 11 cycles, which used a sample-barcoded 5' primer along with a J-beta primer mix. TCRdb reprocessed the 5' RACE reads via MiXCR and lists one record per CDR3 protein. Of over 750,000 distinct CDR3 sequences listed, around 25% are singletons. This CDR3 comprises 15 residues. CDR1 and CDR2 (germline): SGHRS, YFSETQ. V lost 3 bases and J lost 1, with 13 bases in between. These data are also associated with another study on T cells of mothers and their children. That work states: Second-PCR amplification with M1S added sample barcodes and 2-4 random nucleotides. Each mother yielded more than 9 million TCR beta CDR3 reads. Each child yielded several million reads.

The receptor's source is a boy between 10 and 17 years old in good health. The V call is TRBV5-1, the J call TRBJ1-1; a weak D match, TRBD1 (5 bases). Sequences were obtained from blood. Here the CDR3 DNA reads TGCGCCAGCAGCTCAGGGCCGGGGGGGAACACTGAAGCTTTCTTT. This sequence encodes CASSSGPGGNTEAFF.